The sequence of this T cell receptor beta chain was determined in a study of T cells after yellow fever vaccination. Study-wide results and limits: The booster response re-showed most primary clones: more than 95% CD4, around 90% CD8.

Germline CDR1 LGHDT, CDR2 YNNKEL (reference sequence). CDR3 length equals 13 residues. The V gene lost 1 base and the J gene lost 2 bases, with 6 bases spanning the gap. One entry per CDR3 protein, called by TCRdb with MiXCR from the 5' RACE reads. The sample has 140,000 to 150,000 distinct CDR3 sequences, about 7% seen once; the top ten hold under 0.7%. This clonotype has a count of ten or more. Its antigen remains unknown. The starting material was CD4+ T cells sorted from PBMCs, obtained 10 days after the yellow fever booster vaccination. This chain uses TRBV3-1 with TRBJ2-7; D gene unclear. The receptor was derived from a man between 25 and 39 years old who received the YFV17D yellow fever vaccine. The CDR3 spells CASSQVGAYEQYF. The CDR3 DNA is TGTGCCAGCAGCCAAGTAGGTGCCTACGAGCAGTACTTC.